These 27 T cell receptor beta chains were sequenced from one sample in a study of T cell responses to AZD1222 COVID-19 vaccine. The repertoire was sequenced with immunoSEQ multiplex PCR; TCRdb's copy has only in-frame clones and lacks some. The table shows some 150,000 clones, with about 88% occurring only once. Source: peripheral blood, taken after recovery from COVID-19. Receptors were obtained from an adult who had recovered from COVID-19.

The chain couples TRBV28 to TRBJ1-2; perhaps TRBD1 as D (6 bases). Trimming shortened V by 4 bases and J by 5 bases, and 17 bases separated the two germline ends. CDR1 and CDR2 from the germline V gene are MDHEN and SYDVKM. The CDR3 is 15 residues long. The CDR3 nucleotides are TGTGCCAGCAGTTGGGGCAACAGGGAATTTTATGGCTACACCTTC. Protein: CASSWGNREFYGYTF.

CDR3 sequence (DNA): TGTGCCAGCAGTGAACAGGCTCAGTACCGGTATGGCTACACCTTC. Protein sequence: CASSEQAQYRYGYTF. V and J are TRBV6-1 and TRBJ1-2; D unclear. The length of the CDR3 is 15 residues. Germline CDR1 is MNHNS and CDR2 is SASEGT. The ends were cut back, 2 bases at V and 5 bases at J, with 15 bases in the middle.

The chain is built from TRBV5-1 and TRBJ2-2; unclear D gene. Trimming removed 0 bases at V and 4 bases at J, with 10 bases between. Per the germline V gene, CDR1 is SGHRS and CDR2 is YFSETQ. This CDR3 has 15 amino acids. CDR3 loop: CASSLVGSFTGELFF. The CDR3 DNA sequence: TGCGCCAGCAGCTTGGTAGGTTCATTCACCGGGGAGCTGTTTTTT. Based on the CDR3 plus reference TRBV5-1 and TRBJ2-2, the full variable domain is KAGVTQTPRYLIKTRGQQVTLSCSPISGHRSVSWYQQTPGQGLQFLFEYFSETQRNKGNFPGRFSGRQFSNSRSEMNVSTLELGDSALYLCASSLVGSFTGELFFGEGSRLTVL.

This rearrangement joins TRBV7-8 to TRBJ1-1, with 7 bases lining up with TRBD1. Germline V gives CDR1 SGHVS, CDR2 FQNEAQ. The ends lost 3 bases at V and 3 bases at J; junction bases unmatched: 1. The CDR3 is 13 amino acids. This chain's CDR3 is CASSFGQDTEAFF. The CDR3 DNA is TGTGCCAGCAGCTTCGGACAGGACACTGAAGCTTTCTTT.

V and J are TRBV10-2 and TRBJ1-2; TRBD1 agrees at 7 bases. This CDR3 has 14 amino acids. Germline CDR1 and CDR2: WSHSY and SAAADI. After removal of 5 bases from V and 5 bases from J, the junction contained 8 bases not matched to a gene. CDR3 protein: CASSRTGTEYGYTF. In nucleotides, the CDR3 is TGCGCCAGCAGTCGGACCGGGACAGAATATGGCTACACCTTC.

This clone was found once. V gene TRBV19 combines with J gene TRBJ1-2, with no clear D. CDR1 is LNHDA, CDR2 SQIVND, per germline (reference sequence). The CDR3 length is 16 residues. Trimming removed 0 bases from V and 0 bases from J, with 11 bases in between. In DNA, the CDR3 is TGTGCCAGTAGTATAGATAGCCAGGTATCTAACTATGGCTACACCTTC. It encodes CASSIDSQVSNYGYTF.

This chain uses TRBV19 with TRBJ2-7, with D possibly TRBD2 on 5 matching bases. Looked up from germline, CDR1 is LNHDA and CDR2 is SQIVND (reference sequence). The CDR3 runs 15 residues. The V end was cut by 3 bases, the J end by 7 bases, with 19 bases between. The CDR3 region is CASSISLAPVGEQYF. DNA for the CDR3: TGTGCCAGTAGTATTAGCCTAGCCCCTGTGGGGGAGCAGTACTTC.

V usage is TRBV6-5 and J usage is TRBJ2-1; D possibly corresponds to TRBD1 (6 bases). Deletions cut 4 bases from V and 7 bases from J, with 11 bases between. CDR1 and CDR2 (germline): MNHEY, SVGAGI. The CDR3 is 13 amino acids. CDR3 sequence: CASSFLTGNEQFF. CDR3 in DNA: TGTGCCAGCAGTTTCCTTACAGGGAATGAGCAGTTCTTC.

The chain has TRBV4-2 and TRBJ1-4; D is unclear. Germline-derived CDR1 and CDR2 are LGHNA and YNFKEQ. Trimming removed 4 bases from V and 3 bases from J, with 27 bases in between. This CDR3 contains 20 residues. The CDR3: CASSPLLGTGEPAANEKLFF. The DNA of the CDR3 is TGTGCCAGCAGCCCCCTCTTGGGCACTGGAGAACCTGCGGCTAATGAAAAACTGTTTTTT.

The rearrangement links TRBV7-9 to TRBJ1-5; 10 bases line up with TRBD1. The ends lost 1 base at V and 0 bases at J; junction bases unmatched: 3. The germline gives CDR1 SEHNR, CDR2 FQNEAQ (reference sequence). This CDR3 has 17 amino acids. The CDR3 sequence: CASSLGGTGVSNQPQHF. The CDR3 region has the DNA TGTGCCAGCAGCTTAGGGGGGACAGGGGTTAGCAATCAGCCCCAGCATTTT.

V is TRBV7-9 and J is TRBJ2-5, with D possibly being TRBD1 (7 bases). V was clipped by 6 bases and J by 2 bases, with 16 bases between them. CDR1 is SEHNR, CDR2 FQNEAQ, per germline (reference sequence). This CDR3 has 15 residues. CDR3 nucleotides: TGTGCCAGCAGTCTACAGGGGAGGCAGCAAGAGACCCAGTACTTC. This translates into CASSLQGRQQETQYF.

CDR3 DNA sequence: TGTGCCAGTAAGCGGGGGGAAGGCTATGGCTACACCTTC. Translated: CASKRGEGYGYTF. This chain uses TRBV19 with TRBJ1-2; D is perhaps TRBD1 (5 bases). Between the trimmed V and J ends, which lost 7 bases and 4 bases, there was a span of 13 bases. In germline, CDR1 is LNHDA, CDR2 SQIVND (reference sequence). The CDR3 is made up of 13 amino acids. Combining the CDR3 with reference TRBV19 and TRBJ1-2 gives the whole variable domain DGGITQSPKYLFRKEGQNVTLSCEQNLNHDAMYWYRQDPGQGLRLIYYSQIVNDFQKGDIAEGYSVSREKKESFPLTVTSAQKNPTAFYLCASKRGEGYGYTFGSGTRLTVV.

This clone was counted once. This chain links TRBV3-1 (or the pseudogene TRBV3-2) with TRBJ2-7; D remains unclear. V gave up 3 bases and J gave up 1 base, with 10 bases separating them. From germline, CDR1 is LGHDT and CDR2 YNNKEL (reference sequence). The CDR3 totals 14 residues. CDR3 residues: CASSHPGPSYEQYF. The CDR3 DNA follows: TGTGCCAGCAGCCATCCCGGGCCTTCCTACGAGCAGTACTTC.

The chain recombines TRBV10-1 with TRBJ2-7; D may match TRBD1 or TRBD2 (5 bases each). Per germline, CDR1 WNHNN and CDR2 SYGVQD (reference sequence). Between the trimmed V and J ends, which lost 2 bases and 6 bases, there was a span of 11 bases. This CDR3 contains 13 residues. The CDR3 nucleotides are TGCGCCAGCAGTGAGGGCTCTGGGGGCGAGCAGTACTTC. Residues: CASSEGSGGEQYF.

V and J are TRBV28 and TRBJ1-2; D gene ambiguous. CDR3 length: 11 residues. Trimming took 5 bases from V and 7 from J, leaving 8 bases between them. The V gene's germline CDR1 is MDHEN and CDR2 SYDVKM. The CDR3, as DNA: TGTGCCAGCAGTAAGATGGGTGGCTACACCTTC. Residues: CASSKMGGYTF.

This clone was detected only once. The chain has TRBV10-3 and TRBJ2-7; no firm D call. Germline V gene lookup returns CDR1 ENHRY and CDR2 SYGVKD. The V and J ends lost 0 bases and 1 base respectively, with 7 bases between them. The CDR3 is made up of 14 amino acids. The CDR3 DNA reads as TGTGCCATCAGTGAGTCGCAGGATTCCTACGAGCAGTACTTC. As protein: CAISESQDSYEQYF.

As concerns this clone: Other DNA sequences in this specimen translate into the identical CDR3. This CDR3 reads CASSPGTGAYEQYF. The CDR3 nucleotides are TGCGCCAGCAGCCCAGGGACAGGGGCCTACGAGCAGTACTTC. The gene calls are TRBV5-1 and TRBJ2-7, with 10 bases identical to TRBD1. CDR3 length equals 14 residues. V trimming: 4 bases; J trimming: 2 bases; junction bases outside the gene matches: 3. Germline assignment: CDR1 SGHRS and CDR2 YFSETQ. The full variable domain, completed using reference TRBV5-1 and TRBJ2-7, is KAGVTQTPRYLIKTRGQQVTLSCSPISGHRSVSWYQQTPGQGLQFLFEYFSETQRNKGNFPGRFSGRQFSNSRSEMNVSTLELGDSALYLCASSPGTGAYEQYFGPGTRLTVT.

This clone was counted a single time. J is TRBJ2-7 and V is TRBV27; 8 bases agree with TRBD1. Trimming removed 6 bases from V and 6 bases from J; junction bases left unmatched: 13. Germline CDR1 is MNHEY and CDR2 is SMNVEV (reference sequence). The CDR3 has 15 residues. Here the CDR3 DNA reads TGTGCCAGCAGAACTGGGGCTCAGGGGGCGGGCGAGCAGTACTTC. Its protein product is CASRTGAQGAGEQYF.

The genes are TRBV4-2 and TRBJ2-5; TRBD2 matches at 8 bases. Germline CDR1 and CDR2: LGHNA and YNFKEQ. The CDR3 is 15 residues long. The J segment lost 5 bases and the V segment lost 1 base, leaving 6 bases of the junction unmatched. The CDR3 region has the DNA TGTGCCAGCAGCCAAGCCGGGGGGGCCGGGGAGACCCAGTACTTC. Translating it yields CASSQAGGAGETQYF.

The chain recombines TRBV19 with TRBJ1-5, with a tentative D call TRBD1 (5 bases). V lost 7 bases and J lost 9, with 13 bases in between. CDR1 is LNHDA, CDR2 SQIVND, per germline (reference sequence). This CDR3 comprises 12 residues. The CDR3 sequence: CASTDYQGPQHF. The CDR3, as DNA: TGTGCCAGTACCGACTATCAGGGGCCCCAGCATTTT.

V and J are TRBV18 and TRBJ1-3; 9 bases are a match to TRBD1. J gave up 3 bases and V 3 bases, and 6 bases lay outside the gene matches. CDR1 is KGHSH, CDR2 LQKENI, per germline. The CDR3 has 16 residues. This CDR3 reads CASSPRDRVDGNTIYF. CDR3 DNA: TGTGCCAGCTCACCGAGGGACAGGGTTGATGGAAACACCATATATTTT.

The sample holds one count of this clone. The J gene is TRBJ1-3, the V gene TRBV6-1; no clear D. The CDR3 loop spans 12 amino acids. Germline CDR1 is MNHNS and CDR2 is SASEGT. V lost 0 bases and J lost 7, with 4 bases in between. In DNA, the CDR3 is TGTGCCAGCAGTGAAGCAGCCAACACCATATATTTT. Protein sequence: CASSEAANTIYF.

This rearrangement joins TRBV24-1 to TRBJ1-2, with D unresolved. Between the trimmed V and J ends, which lost 1 base and 8 bases, there was a span of 7 bases. Germline CDR1 reads KGHDR; CDR2 reads SFDVKD. This CDR3 spans 12 amino acids. The CDR3 here is CATSDFWGGYTF. The CDR3 DNA sequence: TGTGCCACCAGTGATTTCTGGGGAGGCTACACCTTC.

This clone has more than one count but fewer than ten. V is TRBV5-6 and J is TRBJ1-3; TRBD1 aligns across 9 bases. Germline CDR1 SGHDT, CDR2 YYEEEE. The CDR3 has 15 amino acids. The J segment lost 6 bases and the V segment lost 2 bases, leaving 6 bases of the junction unmatched. The CDR3 sequence: CASSFFGQGQNTIYF. The CDR3 coding sequence is TGTGCCAGCAGCTTTTTCGGACAGGGGCAAAACACCATATATTTT.

V is TRBV11-3 and J is TRBJ2-7; D uncertain. The CDR3 spans 14 residues. V was trimmed by 2 bases and J by 0 bases, leaving 8 bases between them. Germline CDR1 reads SGHNT; CDR2 reads YENEEA. In nucleotides, the CDR3 is TGTGCCAGCAGCTTAAACCCCTACTCCTACGAGCAGTACTTC. It specifies CASSLNPYSYEQYF.

The chain is built from TRBV27 and TRBJ2-1; D may correspond to TRBD1 or TRBD2 (5 bases each). The CDR3 is 14 residues long. In germline, CDR1 is MNHEY, CDR2 SMNVEV (reference sequence). Trimming took off 6 bases at V and 8 bases at J, with 17 bases between the two ends. The CDR3 reads CASSRVARGDEQFF. DNA of the CDR3: TGTGCCAGCAGCAGGGTCGCTCGGGGAGATGAGCAGTTCTTC.

The sample holds a few counts of this clone. V usage is TRBV6-2 or TRBV6-3 and J usage is TRBJ1-6; 9 nucleotides agree with TRBD1. The CDR3 sequence is 18 residues long. CDR1 is MNHEY and CDR2 is SVGEGT in the germline V gene. V dropped 0 bases and J dropped 9; count of bases not matched to a gene: 12. The CDR3: CASSYSRGQGQALSPLHF. The CDR3 DNA follows: TGTGCCAGCAGTTACTCGAGAGGACAGGGGCAGGCCCTTTCACCCCTCCACTTT.